These 25 T cell receptor beta chains originate from one sample sequenced in a study of CD8 T cells in ankylosing spondylitis. MiXCR, applied by TCRdb to the 5' RACE reads, yields one record per CDR3 protein. The sample yields under 250,000 distinct CDR3 sequences, approximately 11% seen once. Material: blood, either unsorted or a sorted T cell fraction (not recorded which). Source of these receptors: a male donor with ankylosing spondylitis or in good health (not recorded which).

This clonotype was seen repeatedly, ten times or more. J is TRBJ2-1 and V is TRBV29-1, with no clear D. This CDR3 comprises 10 residues. V lost 6 bases to trimming and J lost 4 bases, with 4 bases between them. The V gene's germline CDR1 is SQVTM and CDR2 ANQGSEA. Here the CDR3 DNA reads TGCAGCGTGAGTTACAATGAGCAGTTCTTC. It translates to CSVSYNEQFF.

This clonotype showed up just a few times. This chain joins TRBV27 and TRBJ1-1; 9 nucleotides align to TRBD1. Germline CDR1 is MNHEY and CDR2 is SMNVEV (reference sequence). V dropped 5 bases and J dropped 3; count of bases not matched to a gene: 4. The CDR3 is made up of 14 amino acids. Written as DNA, the CDR3 is TGTGCCAGCAGTCCCGACAGGGGGGACACTGAAGCTTTCTTT. Amino acid sequence: CASSPDRGDTEAFF.

A word on this clonotype: Since no conserved phenylalanine or tryptophan closes the CDR3, a read error is the likely cause. Because the CDR3's place on the DNA is in doubt, the DNA is left out and the CDR3 is given as listed by TCRdb. The chain joins TRBV28 to TRBJ2-7; the table's TRBD1 call for D was not verified on the DNA. The CDR3 contains 13 residues when both ends are counted. Germline values: CDR1 MDHEN, CDR2 SYDVKM. The CDR3 region is CASSLAPGWGIPI.

The rearrangement links TRBV28 to TRBJ2-1; the D call may be TRBD1 or TRBD2 (5 bases each). Germline CDR1 reads MDHEN; CDR2 reads SYDVKM. The CDR3 consists of 14 residues. V was pared by 5 bases and J by 8 bases, with 16 bases between. The CDR3 here is CASSGTDHRDEQFF. CDR3 DNA: TGTGCCAGCAGTGGGACCGATCATAGGGATGAGCAGTTCTTC. Full variable domain (rest looked up from reference TRBV28 and TRBJ2-1): DVKVTQSSRYLVKRTGEKVFLECVQDMDHENMFWYRQDPGLGLRLIYFSYDVKMKEKGDIPEGYSVSREKKERFSLILESASTNQTSMYLCASSGTDHRDEQFFGPGTRLTVL.

This clonotype has just a few counts. This rearrangement joins TRBV20-1 to TRBJ1-4; no clear D. V lost 0 bases and J lost 7, with 12 bases in between. Germline-derived CDR1 and CDR2 are DFQATT and SNEGSKA (reference sequence). This CDR3 is built from 14 residues. The CDR3 DNA sequence: TGCAGTGCTAGAGATCTGTATTCGACTGAAAAACTGTTTTTT. Its protein is CSARDLYSTEKLFF.

V gene TRBV24-1 combines with J gene TRBJ2-2; D is unclear. This CDR3 is built from 12 residues. Deletions cut 7 bases from V and 6 bases from J, with 8 bases between. Germline V CDR1 and CDR2: KGHDR, SFDVKD. CDR3 amino acids: CATRDPAGELFF. CDR3 in DNA: TGTGCCACCAGGGACCCCGCCGGGGAGCTGTTTTTT.

This clonotype has a handful of counts. The gene calls are TRBV6-1 and TRBJ2-1; 7 nucleotides agree with TRBD2. Germline-derived CDR1 and CDR2 are MNHNS and SASEGT. V trimming: 5 bases; J trimming: 6 bases; junction bases outside the gene matches: 13. This CDR3 region has 16 residues. The CDR3 nucleotides are TGTGCCAGCAGTCTTAGGAAGCGGGGATCACCCAATGAGCAGTTCTTC. As protein: CASSLRKRGSPNEQFF.

This clonotype came up many times. The CDR3 here is CSASLGGGPTTDTQYF. In DNA form, the CDR3 reads TGCAGTGCTAGTTTGGGGGGGGGGCCCACCACAGATACGCAGTATTTT. The rearrangement uses TRBV20-1 and TRBJ2-3; D perhaps matches TRBD2 (7 bases). Germline lookup yields CDR1 DFQATT and CDR2 SNEGSKA (reference sequence). V was trimmed by 3 bases and J by 2 bases, leaving 18 bases between them. The CDR3 has 16 residues.

Ten or more counts support this clonotype. J is TRBJ2-7 and V is TRBV21-1. TRBV21-1 is designated a pseudogene. The CDR3 runs 15 residues. As DNA, the CDR3 is TGTGCCAGCAGCAAACCGACCACGAACACCTACGAGCAGTACTTC. Encoded protein: CASSKPTTNTYEQYF.

This clonotype was counted ten times or more. The V call is TRBV20-1, the J call TRBJ1-4; D is unclear. The germline gives CDR1 DFQATT, CDR2 SNEGSKA (reference sequence). V was trimmed by 5 bases and J by 11 bases, leaving 9 bases between them. This CDR3 contains 10 residues. CDR3 DNA: TGCAGTGCTCGACTAGTGAAACTGTTTTTT. The encoded protein is CSARLVKLFF.

The genes are TRBV7-3 and TRBJ2-2, with D tentatively TRBD1 (5 bases). CDR1 is SGHTA and CDR2 is FQGTGA in the germline V gene. The CDR3 consists of 18 residues. V lost 1 base and J 2 bases, leaving 17 bases between the germline ends. DNA for the CDR3: TGTGCCAGCAGCTTAATAGCTTCGGGCAGGGATAACACCGGGGAGCTGTTTTTT. This codes for CASSLIASGRDNTGELFF.

The CDR3 protein is CASSQVPGTDTQYF. Here the CDR3 DNA reads TGTGCCAGCAGCCAAGTCCCTGGCACAGATACGCAGTATTTT. This chain connects TRBV3-1 to TRBJ2-3; D unclear. CDR1 is LGHDT and CDR2 is YNNKEL in the germline V gene (reference sequence). V lost 1 base to trimming and J lost 1 base, with 6 bases between them. The CDR3 consists of 14 residues.

This clonotype has ten or more counts. The gene calls are TRBV12-3 or TRBV12-4 and TRBJ2-3; no reliable D call. CDR3 length: 13 residues. The V and J ends lost 3 bases and 1 base respectively, with 5 bases between them. The CDR3 protein is CASSFLRTDTQYF. CDR3 coding DNA: TGTGCCAGCAGTTTCCTTCGCACAGATACGCAGTATTTT.

The chain uses TRBV30 and TRBJ2-6, with unresolved D. This CDR3 is built from 14 residues. V gave up 5 bases and J gave up 3 bases, with 11 bases separating them. CDR1 GTSNPN and CDR2 SVGIG come from the germline V gene (reference sequence). DNA for the CDR3: TGTGCCTGGGAACCCTCGAGTGGGGCCAACGTCCTGACTTTC. The encoded protein is CAWEPSSGANVLTF.

The chain carries TRBV5-6 and TRBJ2-7; 7 nucleotides agree with TRBD1. Per germline, CDR1 SGHDT and CDR2 YYEEEE. V was pared by 6 bases and J by 3 bases, with 6 bases of the junction left unmatched. This CDR3 has 13 residues. CDR3 sequence reads: CASIGTVDYEQYF. In DNA, the CDR3 is TGTGCCAGCATTGGGACAGTCGACTACGAGCAGTACTTC.

This clonotype came up many times. The chain joins TRBV5-1 to TRBJ2-1, with D tentatively TRBD1 (6 bases). The germline V and J ends were trimmed by 6 bases and 4 bases, with 11 bases remaining between them. Germline V gene lookup returns CDR1 SGHRS and CDR2 YFSETQ. The CDR3 contains 13 residues. CDR3 region: CASISDRYNEQFF. In nucleotides, the CDR3 is TGCGCCAGCATCTCGGACAGATACAATGAGCAGTTCTTC.

This clonotype was detected many times. The chain recombines TRBV24-1 with TRBJ2-5, with D perhaps given as TRBD1 or TRBD2 (7 bases each). The V end lost 4 bases, the J end lost 3 bases, and 17 bases lay between the germline ends. There are 16 residues in the CDR3. Per germline, CDR1 KGHDR and CDR2 SFDVKD. CDR3 sequence (DNA): TGTGCCACCAGTGACCCGAAGGGAGGGGGCAAAGAGACCCAGTACTTC. Its translation is CATSDPKGGGKETQYF.

The table lists this clonotype with many counts. The V and J genes are TRBV7-8 and TRBJ2-1; 8 positions agree with TRBD2. The germline CDR1 and CDR2 sequences are SGHVS and FQNEAQ. The CDR3 contains 14 residues. Losses at the gene ends were 5 bases for V and 7 bases for J; bases not matched to a gene: 7. The CDR3 is CASSLLAGPNEQFF. The CDR3 bases are TGTGCCAGCAGCCTATTAGCGGGACCGAATGAGCAGTTCTTC.

Ten or more counts support this clonotype. The rearrangement uses TRBV20-1 and TRBJ2-1; 10 bases agree with TRBD2. CDR3 size: 14 residues. The germline gives CDR1 DFQATT, CDR2 SNEGSKA (reference sequence). After removal of 4 bases from V and 2 bases from J, the junction contained 2 bases not matched to a gene. The CDR3 DNA follows: TGCAGTGCTAACAGCGGGAGGGCCTACAATGAGCAGTTCTTC. It translates to CSANSGRAYNEQFF.

The genes are TRBV7-2 and TRBJ2-2; D perhaps matches TRBD2 (5 bases). V lost 2 bases and J lost 4, with 11 bases in between. CDR1 SGHTA and CDR2 FQGNSA come from the germline V gene. The CDR3 totals 15 residues. The chain's CDR3 is CASSLWESGTGELFF. CDR3 bases: TGTGCCAGCAGCTTATGGGAGTCGGGCACCGGGGAGCTGTTTTTT. The full variable domain, rest sourced from reference TRBV7-2 and TRBJ2-2, is GAGVSQSPSNKVTEKGKDVELRCDPISGHTALYWYRQSLGQGLEFLIYFQGNSAPDKSGLPSDRFSAERTGGSVSTLTIQRTQQEDSAVYLCASSLWESGTGELFFGEGSRLTVL.

This clonotype appeared many times. The V gene is TRBV7-8, the J gene TRBJ2-7; TRBD1 agrees at 8 bases. Germline V gives CDR1 SGHVS, CDR2 FQNEAQ. The J segment lost 7 bases and the V segment lost 5 bases, leaving 7 bases of the junction unmatched. This CDR3 is built from 13 residues. Here the CDR3 DNA reads TGTGCCAGCAGCCTCCGGGACAGGCTGGAGCAGTACTTC. Translation: CASSLRDRLEQYF.

The V and J genes are TRBV3-1 and TRBJ2-3; weak D call: TRBD1 (6 bases). Germline loops: CDR1 LGHDT, CDR2 YNNKEL (reference sequence). Trimming stripped 0 bases from V and 4 bases from J, with 8 bases between. This CDR3 has 14 residues. CDR3 sequence (DNA): TGTGCCAGCAGCCAAGAACCAGGGGCAGATACGCAGTATTTT. This sequence encodes CASSQEPGADTQYF.

The rearrangement joins TRBV18 to TRBJ1-5; 10 bases line up with TRBD1. The V segment lost 2 bases and the J segment 2 bases; nucleotides outside the gene matches: 6. CDR1 and CDR2 from the germline V gene are KGHSH and LQKENI. The CDR3 runs to 17 residues. CDR3 region: CASSPRGTGAGNQPQHF. The CDR3 DNA follows: TGTGCCAGCTCACCAAGGGGGACAGGGGCAGGCAATCAGCCCCAGCATTTT.

This clonotype was seen at least ten times. The chain employs TRBV5-1 and TRBJ1-2, with D unresolved. Trimming took 0 bases from V and 8 from J, leaving 11 bases between them. CDR3 length: 13 residues. Germline V gene data show CDR1 as SGHRS and CDR2 as YFSETQ. CDR3 DNA: TGCGCCAGCAGCTTGGGGACTTCGACCGGCTACACCTTC. It is translated as CASSLGTSTGYTF.

This clonotype has ten or more counts. The chain couples TRBV11-1 to TRBJ2-3; D gene uncertain. The V end was cut by 5 bases, the J end by 2 bases, with 11 bases between. CDR1 is SGHAT, CDR2 FQDESV, per germline (reference sequence). This CDR3 comprises 14 residues. CDR3 in DNA: TGTGCCAGCAGCCAAGGGTCACCCACAGATACGCAGTATTTT. The encoded protein is CASSQGSPTDTQYF. The entire variable domain, with the rest obtained from reference TRBV11-1 and TRBJ2-3, is as follows: EAEVAQSPRYKITEKSQAVAFWCDPISGHATLYWYRQILGQGPELLVQFQDESVVDDSQLPKDRFSAERLKGVDSTLKIQPAELGDSAMYLCASSQGSPTDTQYFGPGTRLTVL.